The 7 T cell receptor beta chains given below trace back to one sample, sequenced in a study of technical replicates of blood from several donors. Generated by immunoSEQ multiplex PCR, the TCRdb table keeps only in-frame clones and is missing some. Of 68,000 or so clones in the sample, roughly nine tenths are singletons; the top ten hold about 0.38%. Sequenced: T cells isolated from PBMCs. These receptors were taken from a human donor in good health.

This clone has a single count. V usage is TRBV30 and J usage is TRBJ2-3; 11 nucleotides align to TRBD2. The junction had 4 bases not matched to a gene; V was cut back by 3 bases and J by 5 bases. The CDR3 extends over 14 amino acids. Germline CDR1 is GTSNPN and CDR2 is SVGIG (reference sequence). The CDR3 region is CAWRLAGGVDTQYF. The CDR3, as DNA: TGTGCCTGGAGGCTAGCGGGAGGCGTAGATACGCAGTATTTT.

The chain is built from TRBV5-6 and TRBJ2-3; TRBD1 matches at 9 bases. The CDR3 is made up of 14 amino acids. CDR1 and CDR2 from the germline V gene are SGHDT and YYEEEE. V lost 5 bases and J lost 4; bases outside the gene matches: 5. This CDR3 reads CASSDTGGPDTQYF. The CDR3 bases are TGTGCCAGCAGTGATACAGGGGGCCCAGATACGCAGTATTTT. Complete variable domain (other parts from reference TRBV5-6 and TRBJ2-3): DAGVTQSPTHLIKTRGQQVTLRCSPKSGHDTVSWYQQALGQGPQFIFQYYEEEERQRGNFPDRFSGHQFPNYSSELNVNALLLGDSALYLCASSDTGGPDTQYFGPGTRLTVL.

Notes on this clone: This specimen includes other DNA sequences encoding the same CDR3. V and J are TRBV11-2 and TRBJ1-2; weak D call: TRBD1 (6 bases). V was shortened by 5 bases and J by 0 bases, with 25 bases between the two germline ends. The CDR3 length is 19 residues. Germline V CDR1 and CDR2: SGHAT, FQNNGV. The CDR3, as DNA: TGTGCCAGCAGCCCTTACCCCGCGGACAGACCTAGAGCTAACTATGGCTACACCTTC. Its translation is CASSPYPADRPRANYGYTF.

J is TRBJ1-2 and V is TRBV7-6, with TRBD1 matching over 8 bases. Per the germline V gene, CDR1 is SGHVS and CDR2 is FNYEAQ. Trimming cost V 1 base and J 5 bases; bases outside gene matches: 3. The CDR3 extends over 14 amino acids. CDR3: CASSLGQGAYGYTF. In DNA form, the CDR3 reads TGTGCCAGCAGCTTAGGGCAGGGGGCGTATGGCTACACCTTC.

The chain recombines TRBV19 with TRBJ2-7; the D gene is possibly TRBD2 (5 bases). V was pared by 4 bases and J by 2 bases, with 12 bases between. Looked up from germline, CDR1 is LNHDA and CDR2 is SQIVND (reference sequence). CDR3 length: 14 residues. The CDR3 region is CASSTGGKAYEQYF. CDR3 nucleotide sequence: TGTGCCAGTAGTACAGGAGGAAAGGCCTACGAGCAGTACTTC.

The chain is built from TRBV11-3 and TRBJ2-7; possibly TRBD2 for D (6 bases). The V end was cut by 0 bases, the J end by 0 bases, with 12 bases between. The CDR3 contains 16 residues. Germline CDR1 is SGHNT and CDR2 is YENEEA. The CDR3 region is CASSLDGGEHSYEQYF. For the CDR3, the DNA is TGTGCCAGCAGCTTAGATGGCGGGGAACACTCCTACGAGCAGTACTTC.

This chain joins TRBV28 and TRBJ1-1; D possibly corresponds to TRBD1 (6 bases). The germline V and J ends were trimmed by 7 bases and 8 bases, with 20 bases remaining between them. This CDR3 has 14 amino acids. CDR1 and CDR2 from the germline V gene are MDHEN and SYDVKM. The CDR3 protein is CASTPNGRGREAFF. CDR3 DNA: TGTGCCAGCACCCCCAATGGCAGGGGACGGGAAGCTTTCTTT.